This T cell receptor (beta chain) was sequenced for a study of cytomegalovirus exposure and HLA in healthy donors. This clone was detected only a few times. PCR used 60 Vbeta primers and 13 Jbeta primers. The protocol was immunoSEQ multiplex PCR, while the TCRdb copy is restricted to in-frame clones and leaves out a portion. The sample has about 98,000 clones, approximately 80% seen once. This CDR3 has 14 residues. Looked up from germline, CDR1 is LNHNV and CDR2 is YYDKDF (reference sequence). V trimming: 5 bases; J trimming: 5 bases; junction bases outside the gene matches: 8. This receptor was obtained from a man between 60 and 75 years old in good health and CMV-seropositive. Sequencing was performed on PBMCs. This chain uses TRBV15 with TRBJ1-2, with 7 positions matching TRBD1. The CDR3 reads CATSSLGGGYGYTF. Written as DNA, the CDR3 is TGTGCCACCAGCTCCCTAGGGGGCGGTTATGGCTACACCTTC.